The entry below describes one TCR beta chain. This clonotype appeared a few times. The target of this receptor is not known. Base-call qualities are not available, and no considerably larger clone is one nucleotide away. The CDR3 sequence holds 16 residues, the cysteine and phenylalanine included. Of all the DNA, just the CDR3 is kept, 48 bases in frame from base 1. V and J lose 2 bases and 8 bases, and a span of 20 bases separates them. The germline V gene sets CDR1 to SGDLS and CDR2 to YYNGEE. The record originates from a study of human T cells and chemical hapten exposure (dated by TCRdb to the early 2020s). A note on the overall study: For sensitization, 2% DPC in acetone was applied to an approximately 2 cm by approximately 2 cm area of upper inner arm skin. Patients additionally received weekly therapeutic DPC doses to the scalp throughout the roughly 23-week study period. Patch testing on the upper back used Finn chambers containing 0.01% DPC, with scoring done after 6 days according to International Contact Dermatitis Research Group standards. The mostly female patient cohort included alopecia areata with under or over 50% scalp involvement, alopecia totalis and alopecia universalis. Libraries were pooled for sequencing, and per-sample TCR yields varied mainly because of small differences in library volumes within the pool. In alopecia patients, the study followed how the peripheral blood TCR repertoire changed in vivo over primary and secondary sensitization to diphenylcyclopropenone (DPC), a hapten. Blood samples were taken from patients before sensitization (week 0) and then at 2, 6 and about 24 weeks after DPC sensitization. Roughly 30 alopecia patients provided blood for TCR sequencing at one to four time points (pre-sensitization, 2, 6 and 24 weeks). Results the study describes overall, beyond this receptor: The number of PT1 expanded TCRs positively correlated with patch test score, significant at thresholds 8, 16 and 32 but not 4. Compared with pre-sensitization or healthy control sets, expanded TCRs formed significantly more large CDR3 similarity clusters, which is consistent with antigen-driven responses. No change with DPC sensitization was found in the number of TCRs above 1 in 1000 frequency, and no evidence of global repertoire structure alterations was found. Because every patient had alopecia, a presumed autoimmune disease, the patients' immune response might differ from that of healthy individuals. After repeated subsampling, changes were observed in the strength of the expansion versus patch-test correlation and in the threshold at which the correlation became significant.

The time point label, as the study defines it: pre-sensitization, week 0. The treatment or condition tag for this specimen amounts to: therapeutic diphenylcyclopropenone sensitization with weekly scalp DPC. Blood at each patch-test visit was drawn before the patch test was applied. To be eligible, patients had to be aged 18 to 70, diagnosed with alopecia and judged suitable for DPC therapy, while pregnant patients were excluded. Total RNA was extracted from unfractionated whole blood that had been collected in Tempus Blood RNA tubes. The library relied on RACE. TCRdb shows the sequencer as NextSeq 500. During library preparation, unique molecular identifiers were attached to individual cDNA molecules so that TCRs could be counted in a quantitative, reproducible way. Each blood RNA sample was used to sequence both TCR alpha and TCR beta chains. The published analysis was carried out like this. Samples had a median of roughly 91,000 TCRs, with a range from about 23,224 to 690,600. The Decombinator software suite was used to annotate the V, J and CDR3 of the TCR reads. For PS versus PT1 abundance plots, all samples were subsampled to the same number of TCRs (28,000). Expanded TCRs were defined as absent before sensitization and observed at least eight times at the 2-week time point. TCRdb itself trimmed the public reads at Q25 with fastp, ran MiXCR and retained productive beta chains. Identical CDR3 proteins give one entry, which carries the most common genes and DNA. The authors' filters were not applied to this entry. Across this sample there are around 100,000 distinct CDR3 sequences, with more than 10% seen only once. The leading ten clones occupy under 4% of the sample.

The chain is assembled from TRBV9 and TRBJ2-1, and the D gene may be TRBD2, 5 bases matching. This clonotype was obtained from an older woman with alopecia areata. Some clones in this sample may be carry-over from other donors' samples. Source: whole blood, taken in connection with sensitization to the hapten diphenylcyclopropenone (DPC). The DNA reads TGTGCCAGCAGCGTGGCTACTAGATTTCTAGGCGATGAGCAGTTCTTC. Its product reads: CASSVATRFLGDEQFF.